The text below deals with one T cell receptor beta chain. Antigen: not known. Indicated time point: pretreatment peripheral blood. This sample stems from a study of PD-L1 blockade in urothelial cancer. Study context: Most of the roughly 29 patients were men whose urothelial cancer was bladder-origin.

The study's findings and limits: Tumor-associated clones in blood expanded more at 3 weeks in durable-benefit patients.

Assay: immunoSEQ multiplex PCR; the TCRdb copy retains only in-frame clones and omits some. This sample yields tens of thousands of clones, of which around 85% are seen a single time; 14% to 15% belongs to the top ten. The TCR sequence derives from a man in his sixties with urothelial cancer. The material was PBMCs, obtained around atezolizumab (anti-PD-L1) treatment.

The CDR3 loop reads CASSLTGNYEQYF. The CDR3 coding sequence is TGTGCCAGCAGCTTGACAGGGAACTACGAGCAGTACTTC. The genes are TRBV7-2 and TRBJ2-7, with 7 positions matching TRBD1. Germline V gene data show CDR1 as SGHTA and CDR2 as FQGNSA. This CDR3 is 13 amino acids long. With 3 bases clipped from V and 3 bases from J, the junction kept 2 bases outside the gene matches.